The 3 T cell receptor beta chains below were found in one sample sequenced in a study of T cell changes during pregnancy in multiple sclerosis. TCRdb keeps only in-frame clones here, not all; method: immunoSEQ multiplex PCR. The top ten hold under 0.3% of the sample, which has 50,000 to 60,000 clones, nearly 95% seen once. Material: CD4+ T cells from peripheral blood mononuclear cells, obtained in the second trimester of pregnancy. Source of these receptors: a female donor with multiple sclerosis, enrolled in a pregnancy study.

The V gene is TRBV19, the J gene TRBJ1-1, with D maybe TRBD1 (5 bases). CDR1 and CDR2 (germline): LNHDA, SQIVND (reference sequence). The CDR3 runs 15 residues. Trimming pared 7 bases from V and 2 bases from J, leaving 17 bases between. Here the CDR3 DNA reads TGTGCCAGTACCCCCACCGGGGGGTTTAACACTGAAGCTTTCTTT. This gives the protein CASTPTGGFNTEAFF.

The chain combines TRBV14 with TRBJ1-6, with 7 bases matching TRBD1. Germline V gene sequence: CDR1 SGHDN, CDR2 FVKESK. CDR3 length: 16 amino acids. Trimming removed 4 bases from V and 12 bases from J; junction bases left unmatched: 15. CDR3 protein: CASSPRQGESHVPLHF. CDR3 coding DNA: TGTGCCAGCAGCCCCCGTCAGGGGGAGAGCCACGTACCCCTCCACTTT.

This CDR3 reads CASSPLAYEKLFF. CDR3 sequence (DNA): TGTGCCAGCTCACCATTAGCGTATGAAAAACTGTTTTTT. The chain is built from TRBV18 and TRBJ1-4, with unresolved D. Germline V gene lookup returns CDR1 KGHSH and CDR2 LQKENI. The germline V and J ends were trimmed by 2 bases and 6 bases, with 7 bases remaining between them. The CDR3 has 13 residues. The complete variable domain, with remaining parts taken from reference TRBV18 and TRBJ1-4, reads NAGVMQNPRHLVRRRGQEARLRCSPMKGHSHVYWYRQLPEEGLKFMVYLQKENIIDESGMPKERFSAEFPKEGPSILRIQQVVRGDSAAYFCASSPLAYEKLFFGSGTQLSVL.